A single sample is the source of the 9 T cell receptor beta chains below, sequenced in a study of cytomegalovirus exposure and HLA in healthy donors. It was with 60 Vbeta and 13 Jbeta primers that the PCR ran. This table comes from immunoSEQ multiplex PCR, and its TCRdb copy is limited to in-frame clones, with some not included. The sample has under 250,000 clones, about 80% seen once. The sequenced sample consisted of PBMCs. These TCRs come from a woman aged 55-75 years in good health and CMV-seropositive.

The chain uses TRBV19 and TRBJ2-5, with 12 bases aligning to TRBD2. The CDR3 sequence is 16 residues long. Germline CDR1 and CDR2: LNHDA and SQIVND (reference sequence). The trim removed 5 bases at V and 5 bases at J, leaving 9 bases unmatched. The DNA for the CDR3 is TGTGCCAGTAGTCCCACGGGACTAGCGGGCTTTGAGACCCAGTACTTC. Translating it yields CASSPTGLAGFETQYF.

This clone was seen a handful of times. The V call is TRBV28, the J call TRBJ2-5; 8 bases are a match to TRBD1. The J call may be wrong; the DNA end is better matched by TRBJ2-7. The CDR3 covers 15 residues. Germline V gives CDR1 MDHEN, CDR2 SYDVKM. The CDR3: CASSPSGQGSYEQYF. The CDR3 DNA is TGTGCCAGCAGTCCCTCCGGACAGGGATCCTACGAGCAGTACTTC.

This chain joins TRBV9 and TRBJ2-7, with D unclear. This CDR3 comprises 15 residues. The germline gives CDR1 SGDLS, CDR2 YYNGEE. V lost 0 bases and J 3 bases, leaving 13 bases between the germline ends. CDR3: CASSVDGSVLYEQYF. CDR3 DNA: TGTGCCAGCAGCGTAGATGGCTCCGTCCTCTACGAGCAGTACTTC.

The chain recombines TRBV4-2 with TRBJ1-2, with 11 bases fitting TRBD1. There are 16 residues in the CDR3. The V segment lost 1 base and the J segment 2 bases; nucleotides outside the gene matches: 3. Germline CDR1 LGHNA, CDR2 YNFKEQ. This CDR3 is CASSQGTGGGNYGYTF. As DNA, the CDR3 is TGTGCCAGCAGCCAAGGGACAGGGGGCGGCAACTATGGCTACACCTTC.

The CDR3 protein is CASSLGDQGLSYNEQFF. The CDR3 DNA follows: TGCGCCAGCAGCTTGGGAGATCAGGGCCTATCCTACAATGAGCAGTTCTTC. This chain links TRBV5-1 with TRBJ2-1; D may be TRBD1 (5 bases). V was cut by 0 bases and J by 1 base, with 14 bases left in between. CDR1 is SGHRS and CDR2 is YFSETQ in the germline V gene. This CDR3 is 17 amino acids long.

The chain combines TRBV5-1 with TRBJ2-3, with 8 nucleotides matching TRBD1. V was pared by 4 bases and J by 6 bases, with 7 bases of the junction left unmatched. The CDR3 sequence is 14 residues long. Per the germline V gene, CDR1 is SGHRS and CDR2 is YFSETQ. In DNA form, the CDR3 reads TGCGCCAGCAGCGAGGACAGGGTGGTTGATACGCAGTATTTT. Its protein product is CASSEDRVVDTQYF.

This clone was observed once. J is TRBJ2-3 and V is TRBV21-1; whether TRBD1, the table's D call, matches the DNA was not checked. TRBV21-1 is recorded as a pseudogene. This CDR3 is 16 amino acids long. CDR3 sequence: CASVALQGAGKDTQYF. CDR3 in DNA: TGTGCCAGCGTGGCCCTACAGGGGGCAGGGAAAGATACGCAGTATTTT.

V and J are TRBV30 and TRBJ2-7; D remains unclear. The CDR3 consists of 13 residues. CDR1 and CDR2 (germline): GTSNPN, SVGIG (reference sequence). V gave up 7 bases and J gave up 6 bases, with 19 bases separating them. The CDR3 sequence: CASLFYSGREQYF. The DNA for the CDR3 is TGTGCCTCGTTATTCTACTCTGGGCGCGAGCAGTACTTC.

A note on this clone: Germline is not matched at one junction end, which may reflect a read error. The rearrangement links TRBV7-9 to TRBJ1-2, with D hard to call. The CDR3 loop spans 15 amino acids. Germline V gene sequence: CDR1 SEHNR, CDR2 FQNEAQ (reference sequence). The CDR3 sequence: CSSTSLTAGYYGYTF. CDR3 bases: TGTTCCAGCACCAGCTTAACGGCAGGCTACTATGGCTACACCTTC.